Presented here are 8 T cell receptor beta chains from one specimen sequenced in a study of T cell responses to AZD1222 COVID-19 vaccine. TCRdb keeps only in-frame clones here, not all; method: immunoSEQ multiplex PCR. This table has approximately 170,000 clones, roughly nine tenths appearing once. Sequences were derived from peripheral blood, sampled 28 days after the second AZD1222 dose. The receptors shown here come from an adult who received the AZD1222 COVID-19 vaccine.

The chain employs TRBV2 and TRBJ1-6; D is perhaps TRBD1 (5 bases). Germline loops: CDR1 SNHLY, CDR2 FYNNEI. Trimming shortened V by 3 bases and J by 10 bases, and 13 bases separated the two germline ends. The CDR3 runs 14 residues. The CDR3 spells CASSDQGRKSPLHF. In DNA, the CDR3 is TGTGCCAGCAGTGATCAGGGACGCAAGTCACCCCTCCACTTT.

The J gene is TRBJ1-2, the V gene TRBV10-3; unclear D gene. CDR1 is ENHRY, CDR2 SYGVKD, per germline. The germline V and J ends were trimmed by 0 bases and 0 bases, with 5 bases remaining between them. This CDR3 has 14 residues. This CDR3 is CAISESPSNYGYTF. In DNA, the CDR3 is TGTGCCATCAGTGAGTCTCCCTCTAACTATGGCTACACCTTC.

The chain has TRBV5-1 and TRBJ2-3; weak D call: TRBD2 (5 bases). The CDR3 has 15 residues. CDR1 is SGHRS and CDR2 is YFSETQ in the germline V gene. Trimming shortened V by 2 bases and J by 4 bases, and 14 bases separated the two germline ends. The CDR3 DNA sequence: TGCGCCAGCAGCTTAGTGCGGGCCCATTCAGATACGCAGTATTTT. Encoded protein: CASSLVRAHSDTQYF.

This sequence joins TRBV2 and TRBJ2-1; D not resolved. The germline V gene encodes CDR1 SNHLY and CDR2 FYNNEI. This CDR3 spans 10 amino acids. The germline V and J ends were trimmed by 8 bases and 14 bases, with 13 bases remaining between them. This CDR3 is CASAWYSKFF. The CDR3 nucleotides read TGTGCCAGCGCCTGGTATAGTAAGTTCTTC.

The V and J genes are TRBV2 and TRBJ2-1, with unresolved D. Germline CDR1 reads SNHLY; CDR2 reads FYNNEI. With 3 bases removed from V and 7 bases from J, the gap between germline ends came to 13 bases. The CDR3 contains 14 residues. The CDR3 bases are TGTGCCAGCAGTGACGGGCGGCCGGAGAATGAGCAGTTCTTC. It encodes CASSDGRPENEQFF.

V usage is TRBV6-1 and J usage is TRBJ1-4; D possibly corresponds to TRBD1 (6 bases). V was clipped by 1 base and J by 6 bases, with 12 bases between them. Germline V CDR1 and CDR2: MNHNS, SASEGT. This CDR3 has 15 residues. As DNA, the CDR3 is TGTGCCAGCAGTGAAGGGACAGATTCAGATGAAAAACTGTTTTTT. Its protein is CASSEGTDSDEKLFF.

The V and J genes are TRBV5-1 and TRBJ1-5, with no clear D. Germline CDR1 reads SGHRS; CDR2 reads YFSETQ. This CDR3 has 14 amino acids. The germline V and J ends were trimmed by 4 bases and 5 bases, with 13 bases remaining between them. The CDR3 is CASSPNGVDQPQHF. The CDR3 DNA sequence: TGCGCCAGCAGCCCAAACGGGGTGGATCAGCCCCAGCATTTT.

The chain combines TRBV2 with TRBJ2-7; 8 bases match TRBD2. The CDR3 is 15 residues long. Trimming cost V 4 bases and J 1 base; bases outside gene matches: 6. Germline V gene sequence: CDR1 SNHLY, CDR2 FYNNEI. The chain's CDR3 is CASSGSGGQSYEQYF. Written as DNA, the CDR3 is TGTGCCAGCAGTGGGAGCGGGGGCCAATCCTACGAGCAGTACTTC.